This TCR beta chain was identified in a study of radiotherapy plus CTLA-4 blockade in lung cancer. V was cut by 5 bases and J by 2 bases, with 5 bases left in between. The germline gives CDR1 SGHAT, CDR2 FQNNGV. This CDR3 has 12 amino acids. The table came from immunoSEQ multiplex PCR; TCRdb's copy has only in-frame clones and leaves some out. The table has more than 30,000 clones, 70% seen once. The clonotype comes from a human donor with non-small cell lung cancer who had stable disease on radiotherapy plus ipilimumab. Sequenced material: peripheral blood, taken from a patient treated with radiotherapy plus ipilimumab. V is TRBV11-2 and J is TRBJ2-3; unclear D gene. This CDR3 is CASSINTDTQYF. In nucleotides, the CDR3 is TGTGCCAGCAGCATAAACACAGATACGCAGTATTTT.